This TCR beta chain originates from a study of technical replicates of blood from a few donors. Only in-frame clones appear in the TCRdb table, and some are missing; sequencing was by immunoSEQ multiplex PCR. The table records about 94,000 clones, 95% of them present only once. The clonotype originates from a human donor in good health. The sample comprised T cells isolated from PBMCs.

Written as DNA, the CDR3 is TGTGCCAGCAGTTCCCGGGACAGGGAAAACTATGGCTACACCTTC. Translated: CASSSRDRENYGYTF. The chain joins TRBV2 to TRBJ1-2, with 9 nucleotides matching TRBD1. J lost 2 bases, V lost 5 bases, and 6 bases had no gene match. The CDR3 has 15 residues. In germline, CDR1 is SNHLY, CDR2 FYNNEI.